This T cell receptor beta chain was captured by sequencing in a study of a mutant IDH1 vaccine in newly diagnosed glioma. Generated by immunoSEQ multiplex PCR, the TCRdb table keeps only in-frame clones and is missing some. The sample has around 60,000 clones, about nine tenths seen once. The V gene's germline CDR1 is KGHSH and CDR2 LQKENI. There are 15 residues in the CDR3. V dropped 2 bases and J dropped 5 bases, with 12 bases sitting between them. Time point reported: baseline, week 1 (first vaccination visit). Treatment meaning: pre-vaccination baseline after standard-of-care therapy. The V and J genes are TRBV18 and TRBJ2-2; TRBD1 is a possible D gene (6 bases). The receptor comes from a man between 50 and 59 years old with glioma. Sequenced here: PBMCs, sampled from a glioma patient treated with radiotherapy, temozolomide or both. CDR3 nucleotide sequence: TGTGCCAGCTCACCAACGCAGGGGCGGACCGGGGAGCTGTTTTTT. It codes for CASSPTQGRTGELFF.